This T cell receptor (beta chain) originates from a study of vaccination and CD4 T cells after COVID-19. About the study: Recovered patients in the cohort numbered six men and four women, two of them Hispanic.

An Oncomine TCR Beta short-read assay was used to sequence the DNA from cultured CD4+ T cells. DNA came from CD4+ T cells after culture. MiXCR was run by TCRdb on the PCR reads, yielding one entry per CDR3 protein. The data contain 15,000 to 20,000 distinct CDR3 sequences, under 55% of them seen just once; the ten biggest clones take up approximately 4.4%. This clonotype was seen only a few times. Its cognate antigen is unknown. This CDR3 spans 14 amino acids. In germline, CDR1 is LNHDA, CDR2 SQIVND (reference sequence). The V and J ends lost 6 bases and 1 base, in that order; junction bases with no gene match: 3. As to treatment: roughly ten-day PBMC culture with coronavirus spike peptide pools or control peptides (ViraFEST assay). Positive PCR tests came between March and December 2020, ahead of the US Alpha, Beta and Delta variants. Negative selection recovered the CD4+ T cells once they had spent more than 8 days in culture.

This clonotype was obtained from a human donor who had recovered from COVID-19. The sample was CD4+ T cells from blood, cultured in vitro, taken before SARS-CoV-2 vaccination. The chain employs TRBV19 and TRBJ1-1; 9 nucleotides align to TRBD1. DNA for the CDR3: TGTGCCAGTAGCGTGACAGGGGGGAACACTGAAGCTTTCTTT. This encodes CASSVTGGNTEAFF.